This T cell receptor beta chain emerged from a study of human T cells and chemical hapten exposure. Across the whole study: The sensitizing agent was 2% DPC, placed on 2 cm by 2 cm of upper inner arm skin. How much TCR each sample yielded varied, mostly because pooled library volumes differed slightly.

Time point described: patch test 3, about 24 weeks after DPC sensitization. Indicated treatment: therapeutic diphenylcyclopropenone sensitization with weekly scalp DPC. Alopecia patients deemed DPC-suitable, aged 18 to 70, excluding pregnancy. Separate cDNA molecules received unique molecular identifiers, which the library attached to them. TCRdb analysed the RACE reads with MiXCR anew, one entry per CDR3 protein. The sample contains some 74,000 distinct CDR3 sequences, approximately 12% of which appear only once. The CDR3 length is 18 residues. Germline CDR1 and CDR2: SGHKS and YYEKEE (reference sequence). The V gene end was trimmed by 1 base and the J gene end by 5 bases; junction bases not matched to a gene: 12.

The chain links TRBV5-5 to TRBJ2-2; 9 positions agree with TRBD2. This sequence originates from a woman aged 50 to 60 with alopecia areata. Some clones in this sample may be carry-over from other donors' samples. Source: whole blood, taken in connection with sensitization to the hapten diphenylcyclopropenone (DPC). Here the CDR3 DNA reads TGTGCCAGCAGCTTGAGGTTTGGACTAGCGATGGGGACCGGGGAGCTGTTTTTT. Translation gives CASSLRFGLAMGTGELFF.